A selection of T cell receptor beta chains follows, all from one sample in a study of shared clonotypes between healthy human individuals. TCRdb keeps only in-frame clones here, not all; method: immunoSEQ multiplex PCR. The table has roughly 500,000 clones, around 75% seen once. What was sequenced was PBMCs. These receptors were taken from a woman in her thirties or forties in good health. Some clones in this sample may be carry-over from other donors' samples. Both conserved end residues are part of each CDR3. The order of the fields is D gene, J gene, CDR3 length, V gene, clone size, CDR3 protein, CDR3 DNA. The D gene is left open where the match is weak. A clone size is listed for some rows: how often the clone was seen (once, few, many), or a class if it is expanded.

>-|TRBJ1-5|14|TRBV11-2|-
CASSLGSGRQPQHF
TGTGCCAGCAGCTTAGGCTCAGGGCGTCAGCCCCAGCATTTT
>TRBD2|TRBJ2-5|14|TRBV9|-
CASSPGTSEETQYF
TGTGCCAGCAGCCCGGGGACTAGCGAGGAGACCCAGTACTTC
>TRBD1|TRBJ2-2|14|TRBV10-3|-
CAINRDRDAGELFF
TGTGCCATCAACAGGGACAGGGACGCCGGGGAGCTGTTTTTT
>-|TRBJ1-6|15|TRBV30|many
CAWRNSGGTNSPLHF
TGTGCCTGGAGGAACTCGGGGGGGACCAATTCACCCCTCCACTTT
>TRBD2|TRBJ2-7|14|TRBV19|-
CASTSPGLIYEQYF
TGTGCCAGTACTTCGCCGGGACTAATCTACGAGCAGTACTTC
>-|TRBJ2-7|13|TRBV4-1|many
CASSQDGVYEQYF
TGCGCCAGCAGCCAAGACGGTGTCTACGAGCAGTACTTC
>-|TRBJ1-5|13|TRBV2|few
CASTRATNQPQHF
TGTGCCAGCACCCGGGCCACCAATCAGCCCCAGCATTTT
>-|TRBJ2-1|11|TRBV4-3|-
CASSQTNEQFF
TGCGCCAGCAGCCAGACCAATGAGCAGTTCTTC
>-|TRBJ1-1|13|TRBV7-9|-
CASSLNGGTLAFF
TGTGCCAGCAGCTTAAATGGCGGTACCCTAGCTTTCTTT
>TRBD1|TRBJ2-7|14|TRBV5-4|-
CASSFQGESYEQYF
TGTGCCAGCAGCTTCCAGGGGGAGTCCTACGAGCAGTACTTC
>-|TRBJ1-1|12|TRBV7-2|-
CASSLGGGKAFF
TGTGCCAGCAGCTTGGGGGGAGGGAAAGCTTTCTTT
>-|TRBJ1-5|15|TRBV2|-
CASGPAERGGQPQHF
TGTGCCAGCGGACCCGCGGAGCGCGGGGGTCAGCCCCAGCATTTT
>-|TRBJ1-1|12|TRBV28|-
CASSRSHTEAFF
TGTGCCAGCAGTCGTAGCCACACTGAAGCTTTCTTT
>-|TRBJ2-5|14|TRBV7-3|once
CASSPSRSRETQYF
TGTGCCAGCAGCCCCTCACGGTCCCGGGAGACCCAGTACTTC
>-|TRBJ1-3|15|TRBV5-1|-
CASSLDGDSGNTIYF
TGCGCCAGCAGCTTGGACGGTGACTCTGGAAACACCATATATTTT
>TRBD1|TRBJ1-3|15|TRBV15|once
CATSNDRGPGNTIYF
TGTGCCACCAGCAACGACAGGGGACCTGGAAACACCATATATTTT
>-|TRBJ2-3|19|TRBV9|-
CASSVGGGGLAHSTDTQYF
TGTGCCAGCAGCGTAGGGGGTGGGGGGCTAGCTCACAGCACAGATACGCAGTATTTT
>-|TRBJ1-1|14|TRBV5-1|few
CASSLVAGNTEAFF
TGCGCCAGCAGCTTGGTCGCGGGTAACACTGAAGCTTTCTTT
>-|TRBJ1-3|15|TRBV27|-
CASSLSSHYRNTIYF
TGTGCCAGCAGTTTATCGTCGCACTACAGAAACACCATATATTTT
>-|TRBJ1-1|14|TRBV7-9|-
CASSWSGMNTEAFF
TGTGCCAGCAGCTGGTCAGGGATGAACACTGAAGCTTTCTTT
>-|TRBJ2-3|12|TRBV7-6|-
CASSPGSDTQYF
TGTGCCAGCAGCCCCGGCTCAGATACGCAGTATTTT
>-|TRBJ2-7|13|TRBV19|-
CASSIWLGNPLYF
TGTGCCAGTAGTATATGGCTGGGAAACCCTCTGTACTTC
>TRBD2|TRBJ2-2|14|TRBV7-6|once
CASGSGRASGELFF
TGTGCCAGCGGGAGCGGGAGGGCCTCCGGGGAGCTGTTTTTT
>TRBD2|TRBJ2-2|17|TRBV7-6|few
CASSLDLAGSGGGELFF
TGTGCCAGCAGCTTAGACCTAGCGGGAAGTGGTGGCGGGGAGCTGTTTTTT
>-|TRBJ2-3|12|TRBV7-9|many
CASSLASSAQYF
TGTGCCAGCAGCTTAGCGTCTAGTGCGCAGTATTTT
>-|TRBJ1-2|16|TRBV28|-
CASSHPGRGVGYGYTF
TGTGCCAGCAGTCACCCCGGAAGGGGGGTGGGCTATGGCTACACCTTC
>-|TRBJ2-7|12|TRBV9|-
CASSDSSYEQYF
TGTGCCAGCAGCGACAGCTCCTACGAGCAGTACTTC
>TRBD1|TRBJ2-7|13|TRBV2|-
CASSFTGAYEQYF
TGTGCCAGCTCTTTCACAGGGGCCTACGAGCAGTACTTC
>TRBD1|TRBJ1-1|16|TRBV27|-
CASGTIGQGALVEAFF
TGTGCCAGCGGCACAATAGGACAGGGGGCTTTAGTTGAAGCTTTCTTT
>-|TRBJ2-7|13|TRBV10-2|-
CATGPGISYEQYF
TGCGCCACGGGCCCCGGGATCTCCTACGAGCAGTACTTC
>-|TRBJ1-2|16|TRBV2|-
CASSVPSEGRIGGYTF
TGTGCCAGCAGTGTCCCCTCCGAGGGGAGAATAGGTGGCTACACCTTC
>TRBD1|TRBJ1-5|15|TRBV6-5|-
CASSSRQGANQPQHF
TGTGCCAGCAGTTCCCGACAGGGGGCGAATCAGCCCCAGCATTTT
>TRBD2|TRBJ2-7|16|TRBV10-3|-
CAISEVTSGNSYEQYF
TGTGCCATCAGTGAGGTGACTAGCGGCAACTCCTACGAGCAGTACTTC
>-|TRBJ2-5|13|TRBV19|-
CASSIRRAETQYF
TGTGCCAGTAGTATACGTAGAGCAGAGACCCAGTACTTC
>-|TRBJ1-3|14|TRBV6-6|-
CASSSTGAGNTIYF
TGTGCCAGCAGTTCTACGGGAGCTGGAAACACCATATATTTT
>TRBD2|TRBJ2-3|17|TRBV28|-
CASSHRPGLAPTDTQYF
TGTGCCAGCAGCCATCGGCCGGGACTAGCCCCCACAGATACGCAGTATTTT
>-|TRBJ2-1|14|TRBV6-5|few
CASSSRTDYNEQFF
TGTGCCAGCAGTTCCCGGACAGATTACAATGAGCAGTTCTTC
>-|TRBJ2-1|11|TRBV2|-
CASRTGNEQFF
TGTGCCAGCAGGACCGGGAATGAGCAGTTCTTC
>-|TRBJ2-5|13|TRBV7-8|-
CASWALVTETQYF
TGTGCCTCCTGGGCCCTTGTAACGGAGACCCAGTACTTC
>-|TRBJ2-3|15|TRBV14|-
CASSQNPGGADTQYF
TGTGCCAGCAGCCAAAACCCCGGGGGCGCGGATACGCAGTATTTT
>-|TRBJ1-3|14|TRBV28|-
CASSLTLSGNTIYF
TGTGCCAGCAGTTTAACGCTATCGGGAAACACCATATATTTT